The subject of this entry is one T cell receptor (beta chain). Its antigen remains unidentified. TRB was amplified from about 240-490 ng of blood genomic DNA. This specimen comes from a study of T and B cells in COVID-19 patients. Study-wide results and caveats: Patients with COVID-19 reportedly showed strongly skewed T cell receptor beta variable and joining gene usage. Exclusive to the recovered cohort were thousands of TCR clusters, 31 of them with low generation probability. Symptomatic-phase blood samples from mildly ill patients and early samples from severe cases were scarce. Clonality of TRB repertoires was high in active COVID-19; recovery brought above-healthy diversity and richness.

TRB rearrangements were amplified by multiplex PCR with BIOMED2 TRB-A/B primers. In TCRdb, the multiplex PCR reads were re-called with MiXCR into one record per CDR3 protein. The profile covers thousands of distinct CDR3 sequences, with 30% to 35% appearing a single time and about 22% taken by the ten largest. The CDR3 consists of 14 residues. Per germline, CDR1 SGHTA and CDR2 FQGNSA. V was cut by 4 bases and J by 0 bases, with 8 bases left in between. Sequences were obtained from blood. This sequence was found in a human donor with active COVID-19. This chain joins TRBV7-2 and TRBJ2-3; D perhaps matches TRBD2 (6 bases). The CDR3 here is CASSYGGSTDTQYF. The CDR3, as DNA: TGTGCCAGCAGCTACGGGGGTAGCACAGATACGCAGTATTTT. The variable domain in full, completed from reference TRBV7-2 and TRBJ2-3, reads GAGVSQSPSNKVTEKGKDVELRCDPISGHTALYWYRQSLGQGLEFLIYFQGNSAPDKSGLPSDRFSAERTGGSVSTLTIQRTQQEDSAVYLCASSYGGSTDTQYFGPGTRLTVL.